Listed here is a single T cell receptor (beta chain). Its antigen is unidentified. This entry comes from a study of cytomegalovirus exposure and HLA in healthy donors. General study findings and limits: The authors later found HLA-associated TCR beta chains more clonally expanded than equally common others.

The PCR employed 60 Vbeta primers together with 13 Jbeta primers. The method was immunoSEQ multiplex PCR; TCRdb's version includes in-frame clones alone and lacks a portion of them. The sample has around 150,000 clones. The CDR3 loop spans 11 amino acids. Germline CDR1 LGHNT, CDR2 FRNRAP. The V and J ends lost 11 bases and 1 base respectively, with 9 bases between them. The TCR was taken from a woman aged 55-69 years in good health and CMV-seronegative. The chain couples TRBV12-5 to TRBJ2-7; perhaps TRBD1 as D (6 bases). The sequenced material came from PBMCs. CDR3 sequence reads: CAVQGSYEQYF. In DNA, the CDR3 is TGTGCTGTACAGGGTTCCTACGAGCAGTACTTC.